A single sample gave rise to the 21 T cell receptor beta chains below, sequenced in a study of blood T cell repertoires in COVID-19. Here immunoSEQ multiplex PCR was the method, and the copy in TCRdb shows in-frame clones only, minus some. The sample carries tens of thousands of clones, approximately 80% recorded once. The sample comprised peripheral blood. Receptors originate from a man in his 60s with acute or convalescent COVID-19.

The chain couples TRBV18 to TRBJ2-7, with 9 bases fitting TRBD1. The CDR3 is 14 residues long. V lost 2 bases, J lost 7 bases, and 6 bases stayed unmatched. Germline V gene sequence: CDR1 KGHSH, CDR2 LQKENI. The CDR3 sequence: CASSPRQGVWEQYF. The CDR3 nucleotides read TGTGCCAGCTCACCAAGACAGGGGGTTTGGGAGCAGTACTTC.

This rearrangement joins TRBV29-1 to TRBJ1-3; tentatively, D is TRBD1 (6 bases). The CDR3 is 14 amino acids. CDR1 and CDR2 from the germline V gene are SQVTM and ANQGSEA. Deletions cut 4 bases from V and 3 bases from J, with 13 bases between. CDR3 in amino acids: CSVVPMDSGNTIYF. The CDR3 coding sequence is TGCAGCGTTGTGCCAATGGACAGTGGAAACACCATATATTTT.

The V call is TRBV7-3, the J call TRBJ2-2, with D uncertain. The V and J ends lost 2 bases and 1 base respectively, with 14 bases between them. Per the germline V gene, CDR1 is SGHTA and CDR2 is FQGTGA. CDR3 length equals 17 residues. The CDR3 bases are TGTGCCAGCAGCTTATTTCCTGCGACGGGGAACACCGGGGAGCTGTTTTTT. Translation: CASSLFPATGNTGELFF.

The chain couples TRBV5-8 to TRBJ1-1; D remains unclear. The germline gives CDR1 SGHTS, CDR2 YDEGEE. This CDR3 region has 15 residues. Trimming cost V 4 bases and J 2 bases, with 15 bases left between them. Here the CDR3 reads CASSRWSLANTEAFF. In DNA form, the CDR3 reads TGTGCCAGCAGCCGGTGGTCCTTAGCCAACACTGAAGCTTTCTTT.

The chain links TRBV5-6 to TRBJ1-6, with D uncertain. With 1 base removed from V and 0 bases from J, the gap between germline ends came to 8 bases. CDR3 length: 16 amino acids. Germline V gene lookup returns CDR1 SGHDT and CDR2 YYEEEE. Here the CDR3 reads CASSLRDSSYNSPLHF. In DNA, the CDR3 is TGTGCCAGCAGCTTGAGAGATAGCTCCTATAATTCACCCCTCCACTTT. The variable domain in full, completed from reference TRBV5-6 and TRBJ1-6, reads DAGVTQSPTHLIKTRGQQVTLRCSPKSGHDTVSWYQQALGQGPQFIFQYYEEEERQRGNFPDRFSGHQFPNYSSELNVNALLLGDSALYLCASSLRDSSYNSPLHFGNGTRLTVT.

This chain connects TRBV5-4 to TRBJ2-2; TRBD2 agrees at 10 bases. The V and J ends lost 5 bases and 5 bases, in that order; junction bases with no gene match: 12. In germline, CDR1 is SGHNT, CDR2 YYREEE (reference sequence). The CDR3 totals 17 residues. CDR3 in DNA: TGTGCCAGCAGACGGAATCCTAGCGGGGGTACGACCGGGGAGCTGTTTTTT. Translating gives CASRRNPSGGTTGELFF.

The chain couples TRBV18 to TRBJ2-1; TRBD1 matches 9 bases. Germline loops: CDR1 KGHSH, CDR2 LQKENI. The CDR3 spans 16 residues. The junction had 13 bases not matched to a gene; V was cut back by 6 bases and J by 7 bases. The CDR3 bases are TGTGCCAGCTCCCAATTTGGGACAGGGTCCCCTAATGAGCAGTTCTTC. Protein sequence: CASSQFGTGSPNEQFF.

V is TRBV14 and J is TRBJ1-6; D unresolved. V was shortened by 2 bases and J by 9 bases, with 5 bases between the two germline ends. This CDR3 comprises 12 residues. Per germline, CDR1 SGHDN and CDR2 FVKESK. The DNA for the CDR3 is TGTGCCAGCAGCCAACTTTCTTCACCCCTCCACTTT. Translated, it gives CASSQLSSPLHF.

This clone was seen a few times. The chain recombines TRBV5-3 with TRBJ1-5; the D is unclear. TRBV5-3 is identified as an open reading frame with a role that is uncertain. The CDR3 spans 14 residues. The V end lost 4 bases, the J end lost 3 bases, and 11 bases lay between the germline ends. The CDR3 sequence is CARSPHRPNQPQHF. The CDR3 DNA follows: TGTGCCAGAAGCCCACACCGTCCCAATCAGCCCCAGCATTTT.

This sequence joins TRBV3-1 (or the pseudogene TRBV3-2) and TRBJ2-3; D perhaps matches TRBD1 (6 bases). Germline lookup yields CDR1 LGHDT and CDR2 YNNKEL (reference sequence). The V and J ends lost 3 bases and 0 bases respectively, with 10 bases between them. The CDR3 is 15 residues long. DNA for the CDR3: TGTGCCAGCAGCCAGGGGGCCCTTAGCACAGATACGCAGTATTTT. Translation: CASSQGALSTDTQYF.

This clone was seen a few times. V usage is TRBV6-1 and J usage is TRBJ2-1; D possibly corresponds to TRBD1 (6 bases). V was trimmed by 0 bases and J by 8 bases, leaving 11 bases between them. Germline V gene lookup returns CDR1 MNHNS and CDR2 SASEGT. There are 14 residues in the CDR3. The CDR3 spells CASSEASWGHEQFF. In DNA form, the CDR3 reads TGTGCCAGCAGTGAAGCTAGTTGGGGGCATGAGCAGTTCTTC.

This chain connects TRBV6-5 to TRBJ2-7, with TRBD1 matching over 7 bases. Losses at the gene ends were 5 bases for V and 2 bases for J; bases not matched to a gene: 9. Germline CDR1 MNHEY, CDR2 SVGAGI. The CDR3 totals 15 residues. CDR3 sequence (DNA): TGTGCCAGCAGTCGGCGGACAGGACGACCCTACGAGCAGTACTTC. As protein: CASSRRTGRPYEQYF.

V and J are TRBV19 and TRBJ2-7; TRBD2 aligns across 7 bases. Trimming took 3 bases from V and 5 from J; bases not matched to a gene: 7. The CDR3 has 14 amino acids. Germline CDR1 reads LNHDA; CDR2 reads SQIVND (reference sequence). This CDR3 is CASSIVPGGHEQYF. Written as DNA, the CDR3 is TGTGCCAGTAGTATTGTGCCGGGAGGCCACGAGCAGTACTTC.

This clone was picked up one time. This chain connects TRBV19 to TRBJ2-3; 10 bases match TRBD2. The trim removed 1 base at V and 5 bases at J, leaving 12 bases unmatched. The germline V gene has CDR1 LNHDA and CDR2 SQIVND (reference sequence). The CDR3 is 18 residues long. CDR3 sequence reads: CASSIGPAGGLQVDTQYF. The CDR3 bases are TGTGCCAGTAGTATAGGTCCAGCGGGGGGGCTCCAGGTAGATACGCAGTATTTT.

The V call is TRBV5-1, the J call TRBJ1-2; D may be TRBD1 (6 bases). The V end lost 4 bases, the J end lost 8 bases, and 9 bases lay between the germline ends. Germline V CDR1 and CDR2: SGHRS, YFSETQ. The CDR3 is made up of 11 amino acids. The CDR3 spells CASSTGLGYTF. Here the CDR3 DNA reads TGCGCCAGCAGCACAGGGTTGGGCTACACCTTC. Filled out from reference TRBV5-1 and TRBJ1-2, the complete variable domain reads KAGVTQTPRYLIKTRGQQVTLSCSPISGHRSVSWYQQTPGQGLQFLFEYFSETQRNKGNFPGRFSGRQFSNSRSEMNVSTLELGDSALYLCASSTGLGYTFGSGTRLTVV.

The chain recombines TRBV29-1 with TRBJ2-7; the D gene is possibly TRBD2 (7 bases). The CDR3 covers 15 residues. With 6 bases removed from V and 6 bases from J, the gap between germline ends came to 24 bases. The V gene's germline CDR1 is SQVTM and CDR2 ANQGSEA. The CDR3, as DNA: TGCAGCGTCCGCCCCCACCGGGGGGCGGGGGCCGAGCAGTACTTC. Protein product: CSVRPHRGAGAEQYF.

The genes are TRBV15 and TRBJ1-2; D perhaps matches TRBD1 (6 bases). Germline V gene data show CDR1 as LNHNV and CDR2 as YYDKDF (reference sequence). The CDR3 has 16 residues. Trimming left V 8 bases short and J 1 base short, with 20 bases between. The DNA for the CDR3 is TGTGCCACCGCTCCTCGGGGGGCATGGGGTAACTATGGCTACACCTTC. It codes for CATAPRGAWGNYGYTF.

The chain employs TRBV30 and TRBJ1-4; TRBD1 might be the D (5 bases). The germline V gene encodes CDR1 GTSNPN and CDR2 SVGIG (reference sequence). This CDR3 comprises 15 residues. The V and J ends lost 1 base and 0 bases respectively, with 9 bases between them. CDR3 sequence reads: CAWSGQGATNEKLFF. CDR3 coding DNA: TGTGCCTGGAGTGGGCAGGGCGCAACTAATGAAAAACTGTTTTTT.

The chain joins TRBV28 to TRBJ2-7, with TRBD1 matching over 8 bases. The junction had 11 bases not matched to a gene; V was cut back by 3 bases and J by 7 bases. CDR3 length: 15 amino acids. Germline V CDR1 and CDR2: MDHEN, SYDVKM. The CDR3 sequence: CASSFTGGRRLEQYF. The CDR3 bases are TGTGCCAGCAGTTTCACAGGGGGTCGCCGCCTGGAGCAGTACTTC.

This clone showed up just a few times. V and J are TRBV3-1 (or the pseudogene TRBV3-2) and TRBJ1-4; no firm D call. V lost 0 bases and J lost 4, with 9 bases in between. Germline loops: CDR1 LGHDT, CDR2 YNNKEL (reference sequence). The CDR3 has 15 amino acids. The CDR3 DNA reads TGTGCCAGCAGCCAAGATCGTTCGTATAATGAAAAACTGTTTTTT. Encoded protein: CASSQDRSYNEKLFF.

The chain links TRBV7-8 to TRBJ2-2, with D perhaps TRBD2 (5 bases). V was cut by 4 bases and J by 5 bases, with 14 bases left in between. The CDR3 totals 15 residues. From germline, CDR1 is SGHVS and CDR2 FQNEAQ. The CDR3 nucleotides are TGTGCCAGCAGCTCGGGGTCCCGGCCGACCGGGGAGCTGTTTTTT. Its protein product is CASSSGSRPTGELFF.